A selection of T cell receptor beta chains follows, all from one sample in a study of molecular identifiers for immune sequencing clone quantification. In TCRdb, the PCR reads were re-called with MiXCR into one record per CDR3 protein. This table holds about 640,000 distinct CDR3 sequences, just under 20% found once. The sample comprised naive CD8+ T cells from blood, with Jurkat cell RNA spiked in. The receptors originated from a human donor in good health. Some libraries in this study had Jurkat cell RNA spiked in. Each CDR3 is given without its conserved first and last residue. D genes are given only for firm matches.

TRBJ2-7 TRBV7-6 16 NA ASSLSHSDGKSSYEQH
TRBJ2-3 TRBV24-1 14 TRBD1 ATSEWTGGSSDTQY
TRBJ2-5 TRBV10-2 14 NA ASSVFGSGGMETQY
TRBJ2-1 TRBV19 13 NA ASSIVGQQNNEQF
TRBJ2-2 TRBV12-3/TRBV12-4 12 NA ASKHGGGTGELF
TRBJ1-5 TRBV19 13 NA ASSLYAVGNQPQH
TRBJ1-6 TRBV6-5 12 NA ASSPRTVNSPLH
TRBJ1-1 TRBV3-1 13 NA ASTPTPSMNTEAF
TRBJ1-1 TRBV14 11 NA ASSQEMVTEAF
TRBJ2-7 TRBV28 13 NA ASTATGTSGYEQY
TRBJ2-7 TRBV27 13 TRBD2 ASNPGAGASYEQY
TRBJ2-3 TRBV9 14 TRBD2 ASSVVAGESTDTQY
TRBJ2-7 TRBV29-1 14 TRBD2 SVGGTSGRPSYEQY
TRBJ2-7 TRBV27 10 NA ASSSGNDEQY
TRBJ2-7 TRBV20-1 12 TRBD2 SASSLAGDYGQY
TRBJ1-1 TRBV7-9 15 NA ASSLALLSEPNTEAF
TRBJ2-1 TRBV2 15 TRBD2 ASSVEIAGGGYNEQF
TRBJ2-3 TRBV5-8 12 NA ASIPGGGPDTQY
TRBJ2-5 TRBV2 15 TRBD2 ASSDPGLAGVGETQY
TRBJ2-5 TRBV19 11 NA ASSTIWTETQY
TRBJ2-7 TRBV5-4 12 TRBD1 ASSTGDSHYEQY
TRBJ2-7 TRBV5-1 11 NA ASSDAGLYEQY
TRBJ2-7 TRBV27 10 NA ASSYKGYEQY
TRBJ2-2 TRBV12-5 14 NA ASGFDGYWNTGELF
TRBJ2-7 TRBV27 12 TRBD1 ASSWTGGSYEQY
TRBJ2-7 TRBV3-1 14 NA ASSQDKRVWGYEQC
TRBJ2-1 TRBV27 13 TRBD1 TSSTLTGIYNEQF
TRBJ2-3 TRBV6-2/TRBV6-3 11 TRBD2 ASSAGGPDTQY
TRBJ2-5 TRBV3-1 12 NA ASSQEGREETQY
TRBJ2-1 TRBV6-5 11 NA ASGRDTYNEQF
TRBJ2-7 TRBV4-1 17 TRBD2 ASSHLTGTSGPVPYEQY
TRBJ1-6 TRBV5-1 12 NA ASSLERGNSPLH
TRBJ1-1 TRBV27 11 NA ASGIVGNTEAF
TRBJ2-7 TRBV29-1 14 TRBD2 SVEEGTSGRIHEQY
TRBJ2-5 TRBV5-4 12 NA ASSLWAEPETQY
TRBJ2-1 TRBV7-2 15 TRBD2 ASSLFPSGSSLNEQF
TRBJ1-5 TRBV4-1 16 TRBD1 ASSQDPAAAGGERPQH
TRBJ1-4 TRBV28 12 NA ASSMRATNEKLF
TRBJ2-1 TRBV6-2/TRBV6-3 13 TRBD2 ASSWTSGGGNEQF
TRBJ2-1 TRBV4-1 12 TRBD2 ASSQRTSDHEQF
TRBJ2-7 TRBV10-1 10 NA ASSGGTHEQY
TRBJ2-7 TRBV2 14 TRBD1 ASRGQEELHTYEQY
TRBJ2-3 TRBV6-2/TRBV6-3 14 NA ASTNPVGQVTDTQY
TRBJ2-2 TRBV20-1 14 TRBD1 SARDTDRANTGELF
TRBJ1-1 TRBV19 11 NA ASRPGAPVEAF
TRBJ2-7 TRBV28 12 NA ASSLVNTAYEQY